This note documents a single T cell receptor (beta chain) sequence. The antigen this receptor binds is unknown. The sample holds no much larger clone one base away, and base qualities are not on file. TCR CDR3 regions were amplified from genomic DNA by multiplex PCR using the deep immunoSEQ assay. For each cell subset, the extracted genomic DNA was distributed evenly across all wells of several immunoSEQ 96-well plates, and each plate served as one replicate. For sorted subsets, 200 to 250 ng of genomic DNA, equivalent to about 30,000 T cell genomes, went into each replicate PCR. Purified libraries were quantified with a Qubit 3.0 fluorometer, sized on a Bioanalyzer 2100, and re-quantified with the KAPA Library Quantification kit. Each immunoSEQ 96-well plate was sequenced on its own single-read 150-cycle Illumina NextSeq 550 flow cell. Per the original workflow: Because the immunoSEQ output held only junctional sequences and lacked quality scores, the filtering could not match the filtering applied to full-length reads. Sequences were annotated with PyIR, a Python wrapper for IgBLAST v1.9, using IMGT germline references to assign V/J genes and CDR3. Reads were filtered out if the reads had weak V/J assignments (E-value above 1e-6), no CDR3, stop codons, out-of-frame junctions, or ambiguous translated residues. A V3J clonotype was defined by an identical inferred V gene, J gene, and CDR3 amino acid sequence. To compute the percentage overlap between repertoires, the number of shared unique clonotypes was divided by the size of the smaller repertoire. Repertoire richness was assessed with RTK rarefaction, the Chao1 estimator, and Recon v2.1 estimates of unobserved clonotypes. Generation probabilities were computed with OLGA for all TCRbeta clonotypes obtained by the gDNA method from several donors. Entries here come from immuneACCESS through TCRdb and include only in-frame sequences with V and J called. Some clones fail to appear in such tables; in the studies checked, an unresolved V gene covers under half of the shortfall, and the cause of the remainder is unknown. The DNA was the basis for D and trimming; V, J and clone size are from that table. In this sample the table shows more than 550,000 clones, 55% to 80% of which occur a single time. In total, the top ten clones hold over 1.5% of the sample.

From a lookup of the germline V gene, CDR1 and CDR2 are MGHRA and YSYEKL. From the cysteine up to the phenylalanine, the CDR3 has a length of 13 residues. CDR3 DNA only is kept here, 39 bases in frame from base 1. Relative to germline, V is 8 bases shorter and J is 10 bases shorter, with 20 bases between their ends. Donors were healthy HIV-negative adults with no recently reported acute infections or vaccinations. Every donor was a Caucasian adult living in Nashville, Tennessee, USA. CD4+ T cells were enriched by magnetic negative selection, after which naive cells were positively selected on CD45RA and the negative fraction was taken as the memory subset. Blood was collected by leukapheresis, and PBMCs were isolated by Ficoll-Histopaque density gradient centrifugation and then cryopreserved in liquid nitrogen vapor phase. Analytical flow cytometry was used to check the purity and quantity of each magnetically sorted T cell population. Genomic DNA was isolated from each sorted fraction and quantified by UV absorbance on a Nanodrop 2000c.

This entry belongs to a study of shared clonotypes between healthy human individuals (dated by TCRdb to the early 2020s). Notes on the research overall: A couple of women and a few men aged 18 to 49 years were included in the cohort. To increase sequencing depth and limit assay-specific biases, TCR repertoire library preparation and sequencing were carried out by different laboratories using diverse techniques. For each donor, three plates each were used for CD4 naive and CD4 memory, two plates were used for CD8 naive, and one plate was used for CD8 memory. Blood TCR repertoires of several healthy adults were deeply sequenced to estimate repertoire size and the extent of clonotype sharing between individuals. Per donor, leukapheresis produced somewhere between about 0.9 and 9 billion PBMCs.

The investigation overall reported the following: The small number of donors limited the genetic and exposure-history diversity represented. Pairwise subsampling led to the expectation that sequencing depth would affect the degree of clonotype sharing among donors. Clonotypes shared by all four sorted-subset donors showed higher generation probabilities than non-shared clonotypes. Naive subsets generally had larger estimated clonotype richness than memory subsets. Even with the large sequencing depth, rarefaction of the sorted-subset datasets indicated that sequencing was incomplete. Sharing across a few donors was observed for about 4.8% of naive CD4, 3.5% of naive CD8, over 2% of memory CD4, and 0.4% of memory CD8 clonotypes. Sampling was restricted to blood, and TCR repertoires in tissues likely differ from the TCR repertoires found in blood.

The sequence was obtained from a young woman in good health. The sequenced material came from memory CD4+ T cells sorted from blood. This specimen's cell subset or site label, per the study, means: CD45RA-negative fraction. The rearrangement combines TRBV4-1 with TRBJ2-5, with TRBD2 as a weak D call on 5 bases. The nucleotide sequence is TGCGCCAGCCGCCCAAGCGGAGTGTCCGGCCAGTACTTC. It translates to CASRPSGVSGQYF.